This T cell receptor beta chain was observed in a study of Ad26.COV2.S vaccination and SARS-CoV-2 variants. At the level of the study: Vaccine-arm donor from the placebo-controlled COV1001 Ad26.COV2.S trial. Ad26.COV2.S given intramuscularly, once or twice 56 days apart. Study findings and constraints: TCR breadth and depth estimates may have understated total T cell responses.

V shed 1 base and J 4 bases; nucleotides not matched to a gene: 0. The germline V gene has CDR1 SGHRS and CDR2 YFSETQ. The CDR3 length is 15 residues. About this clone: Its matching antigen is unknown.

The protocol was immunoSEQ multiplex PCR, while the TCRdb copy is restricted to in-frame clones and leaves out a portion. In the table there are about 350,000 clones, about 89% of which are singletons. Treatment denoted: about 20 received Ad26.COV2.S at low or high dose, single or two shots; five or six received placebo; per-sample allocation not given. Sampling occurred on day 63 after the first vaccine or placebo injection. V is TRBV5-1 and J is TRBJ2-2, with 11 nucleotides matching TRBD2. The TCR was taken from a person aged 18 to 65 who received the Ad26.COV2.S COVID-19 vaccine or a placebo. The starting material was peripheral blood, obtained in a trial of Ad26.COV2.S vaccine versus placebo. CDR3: CASSLTSGSTGELFF. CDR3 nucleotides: TGCGCCAGCAGCTTGACTAGCGGGAGCACCGGGGAGCTGTTTTTT.